What follows is one T cell receptor (beta chain) and its context. Its cognate antigen has yet to be identified. No much larger clone exists at a distance of one base, and base qualities are not known. The data originate from a study of cytomegalovirus exposure and HLA in healthy donors (dated by TCRdb to about 2017). About the investigation overall: In an earlier analysis of 587 of the donors, 276 Gb of sequence data and 117 million unique TCR beta sequences from some 170 million T cells were reported. An early release covering around 630 HLA-typed donors comprised 300 to 350 gigabases of sequencing data and around 80 million unique TCR sequences. The genetic ancestry cluster associated with self-reported Caucasian donors included roughly four fifths of the approximately 430 genotyped donors. The aim of the study was to test whether cataloging public T cell receptors could identify signatures of past pathogen exposure. The study profiled the T cell repertoires of 550 to 700 subjects by immunosequencing and related them to cytomegalovirus serostatus. Besides the first cohort of some 670 subjects, a separate validation cohort made up of around 120 different subjects was used. High-throughput TCR immunosequencing, statistical association of individual TCRs with disease status, and machine learning were combined to predict cytomegalovirus infection status. To study patterns of TCR occurrence, a later analysis re-analyzed previously published TCR beta repertoires from more than 550 donors and added high-resolution HLA genotyping. In the later analysis, no new phenotypic data were used to find candidate immune exposures; instead, reliance was placed on TCR beta sequences and their occurrence across donors. An earlier analysis of 587 of the donors used high-throughput TCR beta sequencing to judge whether each TCR beta V gene segment behaved as functional or pseudogenic. Donor age, sex, ethnicity and CMV serostatus were collected together with the repertoire data. Genome-wide SNP genotypes for about 65% of the 666 donors were used in a later genetic analysis, which treated that subset as a discovery cohort. Every discovery cohort repertoire had been produced on one sequencing platform. Both class I and class II loci were covered by HLA typing, at four-digit resolution. Typing coverage varied by locus: roughly 629-640 donors for A, B, C, DRB1 and DQB1; roughly 560 for DQA1; around 570 for DPA1; roughly 450 for DPB1. Roughly five DR-DQ haplotypes were handled as single units for association and clustering because linkage in the cohort was strong. On average, around 240,000 unique TCR beta nucleotide sequences were sequenced per donor among 398 genotyped donors of the cohort, with approximately 18% of those sequences being non-productive. Here is what the overall study found, with its caveats: In this cohort, only TCR beta chains were sequenced, and detectable features were limited by the absence of alpha or paired-chain data. A further reported finding was that TCR beta sequences accurately predicted the HLA-A and HLA-B alleles for most subjects in the first cohort. When HLA alleles, especially DR and DQ, strongly co-occurred, attributing TCR associations to individual alleles was difficult. Correlated functional status among segregating V segments might be attributable to linkage disequilibrium, but an unknown experimental factor could not be ruled out. The only immune exposure information available for the cohort was CMV serostatus. Because HLA typing was missing for some donors at each locus, association tests included only the typed subset. A cluster of highly shared sequence variants was judged likely to represent a technical artifact of the sequencing pipeline. Because counts were too low, seventeen rarely observed V segments, including chromosome 9 orphons, were excluded from the earlier analysis of 587 of the donors. The study gave a list of 150 to 200 TCR beta chains associated with cytomegalovirus. In both the original and validation cohorts, the classifier was reported to diagnose cytomegalovirus status with high specificity and sensitivity. At a false discovery rate of 0.05, a later analysis linked around 15,000 TCR beta sequences to specific HLA alleles. A later analysis reported that several top co-occurrence clusters appeared linked to parvovirus B19, influenza, CMV and Epstein-Barr virus. Roughly uniform sequencing depth across donors was assumed in presence/absence analyses, although this assumption may not hold. V-gene and J-gene trimming of TCR beta chains was associated with a missense DCLRE1C variant in a later genetic analysis, and the association was replicated in an independent cohort. Compared with the roughly 700-donor mean, donors in an Asian-associated ancestry cluster had fewer N-insertions in productive TCRs, according to a later genetic analysis. A later analysis found that HLA-associated TCR beta chains were more clonally expanded and had lower generation probabilities than equally common non-associated chains. A few of the identified cytomegalovirus-associated TCR beta chains were confirmed in vitro to be specific for cytomegalovirus antigens. The authors suggested that the approach could potentially be extended to other disease states and immunological phenotypes. In a later analysis, most CMV-associated TCR beta chains were found to appear HLA-restricted, with HLA associations seemingly driven largely by CMV exposure. According to a later analysis, TCR association rates differed among HLA loci, with DRB1 alleles showing the most associated TCRs and HLA-C alleles showing the fewest. Across donors, most TCR sequences were observed very rarely, whereas some public TCRs were present in many individuals. In an earlier analysis of some 540 of the donors, most TCR beta V segments appeared in productive rearrangements about 87% or about 30% of the time, broadly matching IMGT annotations.

To prepare the library, the immunoSEQ multiplex PCR assay was applied. For the multiplex PCR, a mixture combining 60 forward primers for TCR Vbeta segments and 13 reverse primers for TCR Jbeta segments was used. Amplification of the CDR3 region of rearranged TCR beta genes was performed with a multiplex PCR assay on genomic DNA. Amplified TCR beta libraries were sequenced as 87-base-pair reads on the Illumina HiSeq System. As for the authors' bioinformatics: A later analysis counted tens of millions of unique TCR beta chains across the 600 to 850 repertoires, and roughly 10 million of these chains were shared by at least two donors. Raw reads were error-corrected and collapsed into unique sequences with a nearest-neighbor algorithm that merged closely related sequences to remove PCR and sequencing errors. Alignment of CDR3 sequences to IMGT reference sequences was used to assign V, D and J gene segments. Each retained sequence needed at least a six-nucleotide match to both a V gene segment and a J gene segment. Rearrangements were called productive when the CDR3 lacked stop codons and stayed in frame with V and J; all others were non-productive. Following IMGT convention, CDR3 was defined as the stretch from the second conserved V-encoded cysteine up to the conserved J-encoded phenylalanine. The earlier analysis of roughly 590 of the donors excluded any sequence lacking an unambiguous match to a single V gene segment. An earlier analysis of a few hundred of the donors called V segments functional above 56.7% productive rearrangements and segregating when the between-donor standard deviation exceeded 5%. To diagnose cytomegalovirus status from the catalog of TCR beta chain sequences, a statistical classification framework was built. A later analysis assigned V and J genes by comparing TCR nucleotide sequences with IMGT/GENE-DB human TR gene sequences. A later analysis assigned CDR3 sequences and most-parsimonious VDJ recombination scenarios with the TCRdist pipeline. In a later analysis, each TCR beta chain was defined by its CDR3 amino acid sequence together with its V-gene family, and reads lacking a unique V-gene family were excluded. As a way to deal with suspected cross-contamination and a sequencing artifact, a later analysis dropped 592 nucleotide sequences that were highly shared and had low generation probability. For each public chain, a later analysis derived a clonal expansion index from normalized ranks of inferred template counts within each repertoire. Generation probabilities in a later analysis came from a VDJ recombination model fitted to out-of-frame rearrangements, and those results were checked against IGoR. A later analysis scored TCR-TCR, TCR-HLA and TCR-CMV co-occurrence with hypergeometric tests, applying a repertoire-size bias correction to TCR pairs. False discovery rates were estimated in a later analysis by permuting HLA or CMV assignments 20 times. A later analysis grouped co-occurring TCRs with DBSCAN, adding TCRdist sequence similarity when clustering within HLA-allele-positive subsets. For co-occurrence clustering, repertoires with fewer than 30,000 or more than 120,000 public chains were excluded, along with a handful of repertoires with anomalous nucleotide sharing. TCRdb retrieved this table from immuneACCESS and kept in-frame rearrangements only. Not all clones are present; in checked studies, unresolved V genes account for under half, and no reason is known for the remainder. V and J calls and clone size are as listed in that table; D and trimming were resolved from the DNA. The sample contains about 130,000 clones, roughly 85% of them found a single time. Of the sample, 6.5% falls within the top ten clones.

The cohort was made up of approximately 670 healthy bone marrow donors. At the time of sampling, every cohort member was nominally healthy, though immune exposures that went unrecorded were likely present. The donor tested CMV seropositive and was one of the 289 seropositive cohort members. Each donor provided a peripheral blood sample, and peripheral blood mononuclear cells were used for TCR beta sequencing. Genomic DNA extraction from the blood cell samples was performed with the Qiagen DNeasy Blood Extraction Kit. Sample: PBMCs. This receptor was obtained from a man aged 35 to 55 in good health and CMV-seropositive.

The nucleotide sequence is TGTGCCAGCAGCTTTCCACTAGCAAACAATGAGCAGTTCTTC. It translates as CASSFPLANNEQFF. This sequence uses TRBV5-6 and TRBJ2-1; 6 matching bases give a weak D call of TRBD2. V loses 2 bases of germline sequence and J loses 5 bases, and the interval between the two ends is 11 bases. The CDR3 spans 14 residues, from the cysteine through the phenylalanine. Only the CDR3 part of the read is kept: 42 bases, read in frame from the first base. According to the germline V gene, CDR1 reads SGHDT and CDR2 reads YYEEEE.